This T cell receptor beta chain was identified during a study of T cells in localized non-small cell lung cancer. Study-wide results and limits: Adjacent lung had a median approximately 50 of the 100 largest tumor clones. Sequence data derive from only one tumor region, so heterogeneity remains possible. Clonality peaked in uninvolved adjacent lung rather than tumor. Density of T cells in blood, when higher, went with longer overall survival.

Here immunoSEQ multiplex PCR was the method, and the copy in TCRdb shows in-frame clones only, minus some. The profile shows 30,000 to 45,000 clones, roughly 87% of them singletons. CDR1 is SNHLY and CDR2 is FYNNEI in the germline V gene. The CDR3 is made up of 10 amino acids. V was cut by 1 base and J by 16 bases, with 8 bases left in between. Notes on this clone: Its antigen is as yet unknown.

The gene calls are TRBV2 and TRBJ1-3; a possible D gene is TRBD1 (6 bases). The receptor was isolated from a woman aged 35-75 years with stage I lung adenocarcinoma. The sequencing here drew on peripheral blood, taken before any cancer treatment. The CDR3 is CASSEDRAYF. CDR3 DNA: TGTGCCAGCAGTGAAGACAGGGCCTATTTT.